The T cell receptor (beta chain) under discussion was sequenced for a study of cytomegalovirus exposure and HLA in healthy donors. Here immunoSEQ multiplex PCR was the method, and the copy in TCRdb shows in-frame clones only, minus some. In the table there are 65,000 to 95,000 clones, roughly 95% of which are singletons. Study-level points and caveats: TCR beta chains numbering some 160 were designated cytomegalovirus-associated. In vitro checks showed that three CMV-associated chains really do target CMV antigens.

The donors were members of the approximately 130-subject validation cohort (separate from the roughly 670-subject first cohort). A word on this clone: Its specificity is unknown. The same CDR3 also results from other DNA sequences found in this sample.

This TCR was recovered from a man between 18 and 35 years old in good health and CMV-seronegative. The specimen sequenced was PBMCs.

Here the CDR3 reads CASSYGQGVYEQYF. In DNA form, the CDR3 reads TGTGCCAGCAGTTATGGACAGGGTGTCTACGAGCAGTACTTC. V and J are TRBV6-5 and TRBJ2-7; 8 bases line up with TRBD1. Germline V gene data show CDR1 as MNHEY and CDR2 as SVGAGI. The CDR3 runs to 14 residues. V shed 3 bases and J 3 bases; nucleotides not matched to a gene: 4.